This entry lists 5 T cell receptor beta chains sequenced from one sample in a study of blood T cell repertoires in COVID-19. Assay: immunoSEQ multiplex PCR; the TCRdb copy retains only in-frame clones and omits some. The sample has some 130,000 clones, about four fifths seen once; the top ten hold 3% to 4.5%. Sequenced sample: peripheral blood. These receptors came from a woman aged 80 or over with acute or convalescent COVID-19.

The chain couples TRBV5-1 to TRBJ1-5, with D perhaps matching TRBD1 (6 bases). The CDR3 sequence is 14 residues long. The germline gives CDR1 SGHRS, CDR2 YFSETQ. The V end was cut by 4 bases, the J end by 0 bases, with 8 bases between. The CDR3 DNA sequence: TGCGCCAGCAGCGTGGACAGTAGCAATCAGCCCCAGCATTTT. Translation: CASSVDSSNQPQHF.

The chain couples TRBV5-4 to TRBJ1-3; D is unclear. Trimming stripped 4 bases from V and 0 bases from J, with 8 bases between. This CDR3 is built from 14 residues. The germline V gene has CDR1 SGHNT and CDR2 YYREEE (reference sequence). The CDR3 loop is CASSERSSGNTIYF. Written as DNA, the CDR3 is TGTGCCAGCAGCGAGCGGTCCTCTGGAAACACCATATATTTT.

This chain uses TRBV7-2 with TRBJ2-3; the match to TRBD2 covers 14 bases. Germline loops: CDR1 SGHTA, CDR2 FQGNSA. This CDR3 is 16 amino acids long. With V trimmed by 5 bases and J by 3 bases, 4 bases remained unmatched. CDR3 sequence reads: CASSTRTSGRTDTQYF. The CDR3, as DNA: TGTGCCAGCAGCACGAGGACTAGCGGGAGGACAGATACGCAGTATTTT.

The V gene is TRBV18, the J gene TRBJ2-7; the match to TRBD1 covers 7 bases. Germline V gene lookup returns CDR1 KGHSH and CDR2 LQKENI. V shed 5 bases, J shed 12 bases, and the junction held 13 bases outside the gene matches. This CDR3 comprises 13 residues. For the CDR3, the DNA is TGTGCCAGCTCAAGCCCCTGGACAGGACGATTGTACTTC. Its translation: CASSSPWTGRLYF.

This sequence joins TRBV23-1 and TRBJ2-5; D gene uncertain. TRBV23-1 is known as an ORF, though its function is uncertain. V lost 2 bases and J 5 bases, leaving 3 bases between the germline ends. The CDR3 sequence is 11 residues long. The CDR3 spells CASSQGETQYF. The CDR3 bases are TGCGCCAGCAGTCAAGGCGAGACCCAGTACTTC.